The 6 T cell receptor beta chains below come from one sample, sequenced in a study of blood T cell repertoires in COVID-19. Libraries were prepared by immunoSEQ multiplex PCR; TCRdb keeps only in-frame clonotypes and omits some of them. The sample lists some 30,000 clones, about 91% seen once, with 26% in the top ten. The sequenced sample was peripheral blood. The source of these receptors is a human donor in a cohort sampled during active COVID-19.

The J gene is TRBJ1-1, the V gene TRBV30; no clear D gene. V lost 2 bases and J 3 bases, leaving 10 bases between the germline ends. Germline lookup yields CDR1 GTSNPN and CDR2 SVGIG (reference sequence). This CDR3 comprises 13 residues. The CDR3 here is CAWSIGIDTEAFF. The DNA of the CDR3 is TGTGCCTGGAGTATCGGTATTGACACTGAAGCTTTCTTT.

V gene TRBV21-1 combines with J gene TRBJ1-2; the tabulated D call, TRBD1, remains unverified against the DNA. TRBV21-1 counts as a pseudogene. The CDR3 runs 14 residues. CDR3 bases: TGTGCCAGCAAAAAGGGACAGGGGAACTATGGCTACACCTTC. Protein product: CASKKGQGNYGYTF.

The rearrangement uses TRBV3-1 (or the pseudogene TRBV3-2) and TRBJ1-6, with D possibly TRBD1 on 5 matching bases. Germline V CDR1 and CDR2: LGHDT, YNNKEL (reference sequence). The CDR3 consists of 14 residues. Deletions cut 3 bases from V and 9 bases from J, with 12 bases between. The CDR3 protein is CASSQPGGGSPLHF. The CDR3, as DNA: TGTGCCAGCAGCCAGCCTGGGGGGGGTTCACCCCTCCACTTT.

The V and J genes are TRBV5-1 and TRBJ1-1, with D hard to call. This CDR3 spans 15 amino acids. Trimming pared 4 bases from V and 3 bases from J, leaving 16 bases between. Germline V gene lookup returns CDR1 SGHRS and CDR2 YFSETQ. CDR3 in DNA: TGCGCCAGCAGCCAACCGACTTATGCGGACACTGAAGCTTTCTTT. This gives the protein CASSQPTYADTEAFF.

The rearrangement uses TRBV29-1 and TRBJ1-2; a weak D match, TRBD1 (6 bases). V lost 7 bases to trimming and J lost 9 bases, with 15 bases between them. The germline CDR1 and CDR2 sequences are SQVTM and ANQGSEA. The CDR3 covers 11 residues. The CDR3 sequence is CSGGGRVSYTF. CDR3 coding DNA: TGCAGCGGGGGGGGGCGAGTTAGCTACACCTTC.

This clone has only one observation. The chain uses TRBV6-1 and TRBJ2-1, with D tentatively TRBD2 (5 bases). Germline loops: CDR1 MNHNS, CDR2 SASEGT. This CDR3 spans 17 amino acids. V gave up 1 base and J gave up 2 bases, with 15 bases separating them. The CDR3 DNA is TGTGCCAGCAGTGAAGGGGCGGGCGGGCGCACCTACAATGAGCAGTTCTTC. This gives the protein CASSEGAGGRTYNEQFF.